The clone carrying this TCR beta chain appeared many times. Its antigen is as yet unknown. It was with unique molecular identifiers that the TCRbeta library was prepared. TCRdb passed the PCR reads through MiXCR, listing each CDR3 protein once. The table lists over 150,000 distinct CDR3 sequences, 11% of them singletons. This sample is part of a study of T-cell reconstitution after alpha-beta-depleted transplantation in children. This CDR3 region has 13 residues. The V gene end was trimmed by 3 bases and the J gene end by 5 bases; junction bases not matched to a gene: 4. The germline V gene has CDR1 DFQATT and CDR2 SNEGSKA (reference sequence). Findings and caveats of the study: Several hundred expanded graft clones reportedly were the source of alpha-beta T cells about two months after transplant.

The receptor comes from a boy between 2 and 10 years old with acute myeloid leukemia, due to receive a stem cell transplant. This chain joins TRBV20-1 and TRBJ2-3; TRBD1 matches 8 bases. The source was PBMCs, collected before TCRalphabeta/CD19-depleted stem cell transplant. CDR3 DNA: TGCAGTGCTAGCCAGGGGGCCTTAGATACGCAGTATTTT. Its protein product is CSASQGALDTQYF.